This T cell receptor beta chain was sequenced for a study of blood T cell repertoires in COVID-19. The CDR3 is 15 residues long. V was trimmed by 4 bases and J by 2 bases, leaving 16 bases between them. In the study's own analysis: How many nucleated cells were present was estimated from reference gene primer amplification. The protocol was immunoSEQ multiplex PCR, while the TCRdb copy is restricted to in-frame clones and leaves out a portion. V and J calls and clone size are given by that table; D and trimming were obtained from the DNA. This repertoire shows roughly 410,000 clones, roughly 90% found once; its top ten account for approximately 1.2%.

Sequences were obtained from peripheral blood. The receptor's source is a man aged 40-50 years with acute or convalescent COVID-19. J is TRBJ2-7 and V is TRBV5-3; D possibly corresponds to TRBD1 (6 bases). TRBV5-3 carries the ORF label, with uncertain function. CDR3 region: CARSRKRTETYEQYF. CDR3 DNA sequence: TGTGCCAGAAGCCGGAAGAGGACAGAAACCTACGAGCAGTACTTC.